This TCR beta chain derives from a study of shared clonotypes between healthy human individuals. Overall study findings and caveats: Generation probability values for non-shared clonotypes were lower than those for clonotypes shared by all four donors. Compared with memory subsets, naive subsets generally had larger estimated richness.

The study separated CD4+ cells into CD45RA+ naive and CD45RA-negative memory subsets. Profiled with immunoSEQ multiplex PCR; TCRdb holds only in-frame clones, not every one. The sample lists more than 500,000 clones, around 95% seen once, with 0.05% to 0.07% in the top ten. Concerning this clone itself: Its antigen is undetermined.

Germline CDR1 reads SQVTM; CDR2 reads ANQGSEA. Trimming took off 8 bases at V and 0 bases at J, with 20 bases between the two ends. The CDR3 runs 15 residues. This receptor was identified in a woman aged 25 to 45 in good health. V is TRBV29-1 and J is TRBJ2-7; D is perhaps TRBD1 (5 bases). Sequencing used naive CD4+ T cells sorted from blood. The subset: CD45RA+ positively selected. The CDR3 coding sequence is TGCAGCCATCCCCCCGGCAGGGTATACTCCTACGAGCAGTACTTC. As protein: CSHPPGRVYSYEQYF.